This is a list of T cell receptor beta chains from one sample in a study of T cells in Graves' hyperthyroidism and ophthalmopathy. TCRdb re-called the multiplex PCR reads through MiXCR, storing one row per CDR3 protein. The data show about 360,000 distinct CDR3 sequences, around 13% seen once. The material sequenced was blood. These receptors were obtained from a woman between 18 and 30 years old with Graves' hyperthyroidism. Each CDR3 is given without its conserved first and last residue.

CDR3 length,V gene,J gene,CDR3 protein
11,TRBV18,TRBJ2-7,ASSSTAYYEQY
14,TRBV20-1,TRBJ2-1,SAERGEGSSYNEQF
14,TRBV20-1,TRBJ2-2,SASLAGGPNTGELF
11,TRBV6-2/TRBV6-3,TRBJ1-5,ASSYLGTQPQH
13,TRBV7-3,TRBJ2-6,ASRPTGSGANVLT
11,TRBV20-1,TRBJ2-2,SASRVNTGELF
11,TRBV9,TRBJ1-1,ASGRGGVTEAF
15,TRBV6-5,TRBJ2-1,ASSSFPGTGSYNEQF
9,TRBV20-1,TRBJ2-1,SARGRDYEF
14,TRBV5-5,TRBJ2-3,ASSRPGALSTDTQY
15,TRBV7-8,TRBJ1-5,ASSLGFRQTHGQPQH
13,TRBV20-1,TRBJ2-5,SARDLRQAQETQY
16,TRBV5-1,TRBJ1-4,ASSLDPIPRGPNEKLF
15,TRBV6-1,TRBJ2-1,ASSGYLGGGGYNEQF
13,TRBV5-8,TRBJ2-7,ASSPIEGEEHEQY
9,TRBV30,TRBJ2-3,AWSVQDTQY
14,TRBV2,TRBJ1-1,ASRFSQTMMNTEAF
13,TRBV20-1,TRBJ1-2,SAGNPRGRRDGYT
13,TRBV12-3/TRBV12-4,TRBJ2-1,ASTLRVTGSNEQF
12,TRBV2,TRBJ2-1,ASMDGGSYNEQF
11,TRBV20-1,TRBJ2-5,SRPAALGETQY
12,TRBV9,TRBJ2-2,ASSVAVIDGELF
14,TRBV27,TRBJ1-2,ASSLLGQNLFYGYT